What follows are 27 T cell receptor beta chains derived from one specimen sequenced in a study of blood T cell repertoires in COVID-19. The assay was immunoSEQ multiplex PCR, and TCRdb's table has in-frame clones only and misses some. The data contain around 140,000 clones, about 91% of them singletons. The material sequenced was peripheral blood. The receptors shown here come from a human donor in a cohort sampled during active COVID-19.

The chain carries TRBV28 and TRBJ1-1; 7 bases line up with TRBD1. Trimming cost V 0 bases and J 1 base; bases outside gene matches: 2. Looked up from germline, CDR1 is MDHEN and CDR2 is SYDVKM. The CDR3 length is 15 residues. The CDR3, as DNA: TGTGCCAGCAGTTTATGGGACAGGTGGAACACTGAAGCTTTCTTT. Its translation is CASSLWDRWNTEAFF. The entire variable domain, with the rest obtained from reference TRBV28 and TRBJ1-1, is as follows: DVKVTQSSRYLVKRTGEKVFLECVQDMDHENMFWYRQDPGLGLRLIYFSYDVKMKEKGDIPEGYSVSREKKERFSLILESASTNQTSMYLCASSLWDRWNTEAFFGQGTRLTVV.

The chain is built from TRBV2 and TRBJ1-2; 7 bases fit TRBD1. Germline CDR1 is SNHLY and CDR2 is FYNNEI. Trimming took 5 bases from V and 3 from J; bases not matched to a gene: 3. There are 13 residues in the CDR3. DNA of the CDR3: TGTGCCAGCAGTTTCACAGGGGACTATGGCTACACCTTC. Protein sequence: CASSFTGDYGYTF.

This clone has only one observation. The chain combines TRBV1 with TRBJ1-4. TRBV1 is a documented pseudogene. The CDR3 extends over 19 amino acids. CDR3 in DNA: TGCACCAGCAGCCAAGATAGGCCTACCGGGAGCCCCTCGAAGGAAAAACTGTTTTTT. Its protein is CTSSQDRPTGSPSKEKLFF.

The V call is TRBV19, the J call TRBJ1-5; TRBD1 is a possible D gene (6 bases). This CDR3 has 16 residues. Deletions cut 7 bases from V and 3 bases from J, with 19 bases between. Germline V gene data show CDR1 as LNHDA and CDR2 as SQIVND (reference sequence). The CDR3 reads CASKSAGEGTNQPQHF. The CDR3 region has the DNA TGTGCCAGTAAATCCGCAGGGGAGGGGACCAATCAGCCCCAGCATTTT.

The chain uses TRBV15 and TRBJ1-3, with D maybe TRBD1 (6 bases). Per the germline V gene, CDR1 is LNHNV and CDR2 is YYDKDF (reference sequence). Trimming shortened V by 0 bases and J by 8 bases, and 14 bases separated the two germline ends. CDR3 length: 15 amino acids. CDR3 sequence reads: CATSREGAGRDTIYF. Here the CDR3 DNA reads TGTGCCACCAGCAGAGAGGGGGCAGGGCGAGACACCATATATTTT.

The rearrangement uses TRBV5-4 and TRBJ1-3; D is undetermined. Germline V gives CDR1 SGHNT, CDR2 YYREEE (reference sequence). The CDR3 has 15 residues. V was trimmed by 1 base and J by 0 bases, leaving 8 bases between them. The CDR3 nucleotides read TGTGCCAGCAGCTTGCCGGGGAGCTCTGGAAACACCATATATTTT. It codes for CASSLPGSSGNTIYF.

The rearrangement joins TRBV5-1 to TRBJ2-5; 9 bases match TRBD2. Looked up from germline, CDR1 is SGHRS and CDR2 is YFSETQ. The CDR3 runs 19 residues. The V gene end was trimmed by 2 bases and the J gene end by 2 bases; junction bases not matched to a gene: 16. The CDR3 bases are TGCGCCAGCAGCTTAGGGTGGTCGGTGAGCGGGGGGAGGCAAGAGACCCAGTACTTC. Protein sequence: CASSLGWSVSGGRQETQYF.

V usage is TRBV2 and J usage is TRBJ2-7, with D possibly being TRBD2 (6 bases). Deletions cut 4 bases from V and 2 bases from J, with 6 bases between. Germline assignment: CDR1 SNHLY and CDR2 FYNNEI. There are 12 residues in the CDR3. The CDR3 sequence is CASSGGTYEQYF. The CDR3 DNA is TGTGCCAGCAGTGGCGGGACCTACGAGCAGTACTTC.

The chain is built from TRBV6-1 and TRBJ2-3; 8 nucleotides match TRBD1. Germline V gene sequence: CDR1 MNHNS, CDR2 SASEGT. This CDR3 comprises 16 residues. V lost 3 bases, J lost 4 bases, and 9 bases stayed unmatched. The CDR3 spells CASSETGTGPPDTQYF. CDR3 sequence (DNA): TGTGCCAGCAGTGAGACCGGGACAGGTCCCCCAGATACGCAGTATTTT.

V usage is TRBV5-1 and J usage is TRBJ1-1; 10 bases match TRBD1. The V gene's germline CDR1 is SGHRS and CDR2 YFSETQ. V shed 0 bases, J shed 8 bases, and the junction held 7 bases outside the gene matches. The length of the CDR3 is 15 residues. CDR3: CASSLVAPTGGEAFF. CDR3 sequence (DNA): TGCGCCAGCAGCTTGGTGGCCCCGACAGGGGGCGAAGCTTTCTTT.

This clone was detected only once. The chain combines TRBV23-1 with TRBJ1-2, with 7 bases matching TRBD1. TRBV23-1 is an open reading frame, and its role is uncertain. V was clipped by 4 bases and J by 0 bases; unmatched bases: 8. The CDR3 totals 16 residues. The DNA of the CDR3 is TGCGCCAGCAGTCGTAAGGGGACAGACACTAACTATGGCTACACCTTC. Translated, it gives CASSRKGTDTNYGYTF.

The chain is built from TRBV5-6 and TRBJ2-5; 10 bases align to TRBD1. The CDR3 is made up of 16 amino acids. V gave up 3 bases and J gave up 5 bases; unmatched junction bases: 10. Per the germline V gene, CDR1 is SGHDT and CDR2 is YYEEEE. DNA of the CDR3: TGTGCCAGCAGCTACTCAACCGACAGGGGGCTGGAGACCCAGTACTTC. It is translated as CASSYSTDRGLETQYF.

The CDR3 protein is CASSLAGTANYGYTF. As DNA, the CDR3 is TGTGCCAGCAGCTTGGCAGGGACAGCTAACTATGGCTACACCTTC. The chain combines TRBV5-4 with TRBJ1-2, with 7 bases identical to TRBD1. The junction had 2 bases not matched to a gene; V was cut back by 0 bases and J by 0 bases. The CDR3 is 15 amino acids. Germline CDR1 SGHNT, CDR2 YYREEE (reference sequence).

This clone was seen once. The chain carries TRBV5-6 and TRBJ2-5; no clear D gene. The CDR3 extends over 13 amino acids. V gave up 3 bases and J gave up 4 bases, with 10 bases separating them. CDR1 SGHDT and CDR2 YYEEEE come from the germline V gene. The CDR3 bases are TGTGCCAGCAGCTCTACAGAATTAGAGACCCAGTACTTC. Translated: CASSSTELETQYF.

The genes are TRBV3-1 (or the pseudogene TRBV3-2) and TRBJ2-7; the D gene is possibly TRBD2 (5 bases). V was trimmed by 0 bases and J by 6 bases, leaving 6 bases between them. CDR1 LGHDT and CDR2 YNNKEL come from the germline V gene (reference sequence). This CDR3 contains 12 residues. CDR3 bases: TGTGCCAGCAGCCAAGAAGGAGGCGAGCAGTACTTC. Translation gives CASSQEGGEQYF.

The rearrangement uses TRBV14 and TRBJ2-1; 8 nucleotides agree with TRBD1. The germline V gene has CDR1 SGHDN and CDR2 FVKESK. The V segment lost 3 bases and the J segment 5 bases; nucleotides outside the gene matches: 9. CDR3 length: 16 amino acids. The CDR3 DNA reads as TGTGCCAGCAGCCAGGAAGGACAGGGTAGGGACAATGAGCAGTTCTTC. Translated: CASSQEGQGRDNEQFF. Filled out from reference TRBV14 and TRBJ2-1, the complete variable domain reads EAGVTQFPSHSVIEKGQTVTLRCDPISGHDNLYWYRRVMGKEIKFLLHFVKESKQDESGMPNNRFLAERTGGTYSTLKVQPAELEDSGVYFCASSQEGQGRDNEQFFGPGTRLTVL.

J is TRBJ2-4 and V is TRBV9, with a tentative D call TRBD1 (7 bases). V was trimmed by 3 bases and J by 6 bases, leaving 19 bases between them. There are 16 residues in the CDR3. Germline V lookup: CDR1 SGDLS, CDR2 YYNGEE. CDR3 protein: CASSEGGKGQANIQYF. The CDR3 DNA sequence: TGTGCCAGCAGCGAGGGGGGCAAAGGACAGGCAAACATTCAGTACTTC.

The CDR3 loop is CASSIVGLASEQFF. The CDR3 bases are TGTGCCAGTAGTATCGTAGGACTAGCTAGTGAGCAGTTCTTC. The J gene is TRBJ2-1, the V gene TRBV19; TRBD2 aligns across 8 bases. The V gene's germline CDR1 is LNHDA and CDR2 SQIVND (reference sequence). Losses at the gene ends were 3 bases for V and 9 bases for J; bases not matched to a gene: 7. The CDR3 totals 14 residues.

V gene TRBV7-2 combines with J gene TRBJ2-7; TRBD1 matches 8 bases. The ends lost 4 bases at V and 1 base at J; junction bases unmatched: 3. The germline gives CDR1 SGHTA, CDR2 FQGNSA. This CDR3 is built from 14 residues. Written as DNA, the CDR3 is TGTGCCAGCAGCTCTAACAGGGGGTCCTACGAGCAGTACTTC. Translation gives CASSSNRGSYEQYF. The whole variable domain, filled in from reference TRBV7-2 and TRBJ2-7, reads GAGVSQSPSNKVTEKGKDVELRCDPISGHTALYWYRQSLGQGLEFLIYFQGNSAPDKSGLPSDRFSAERTGGSVSTLTIQRTQQEDSAVYLCASSSNRGSYEQYFGPGTRLTVT.

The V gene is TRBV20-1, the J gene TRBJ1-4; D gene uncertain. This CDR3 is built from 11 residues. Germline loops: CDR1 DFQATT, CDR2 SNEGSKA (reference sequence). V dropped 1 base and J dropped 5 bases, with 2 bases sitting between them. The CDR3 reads CSARVNEKLFF. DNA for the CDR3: TGCAGTGCTAGAGTAAATGAAAAACTGTTTTTT.

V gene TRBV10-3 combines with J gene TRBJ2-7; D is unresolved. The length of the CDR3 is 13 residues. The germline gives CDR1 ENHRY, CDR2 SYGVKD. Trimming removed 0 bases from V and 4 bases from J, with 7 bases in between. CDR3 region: CAISESTQYEQYF. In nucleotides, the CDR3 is TGTGCCATCAGTGAGTCGACTCAGTACGAGCAGTACTTC.

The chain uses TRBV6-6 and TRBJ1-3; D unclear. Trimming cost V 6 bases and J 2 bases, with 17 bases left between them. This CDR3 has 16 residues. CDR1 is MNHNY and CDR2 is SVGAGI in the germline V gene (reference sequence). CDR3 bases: TGTGCCAGCAGACGAGTCAGTCGAGGGACTGGAAACACCATATATTTT. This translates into CASRRVSRGTGNTIYF.

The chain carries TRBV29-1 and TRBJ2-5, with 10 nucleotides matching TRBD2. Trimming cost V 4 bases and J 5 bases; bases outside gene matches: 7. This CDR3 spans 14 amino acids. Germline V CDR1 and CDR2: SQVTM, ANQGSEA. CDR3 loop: CSVARLAGAETQYF. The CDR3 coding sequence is TGCAGCGTTGCCCGTCTAGCGGGGGCGGAGACCCAGTACTTC.

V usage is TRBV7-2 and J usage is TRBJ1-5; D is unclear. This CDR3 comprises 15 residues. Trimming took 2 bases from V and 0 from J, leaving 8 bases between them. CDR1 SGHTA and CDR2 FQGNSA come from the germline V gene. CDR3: CASSLTDTSNQPQHF. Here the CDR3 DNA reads TGTGCCAGCAGCTTAACTGACACTAGCAATCAGCCCCAGCATTTT.

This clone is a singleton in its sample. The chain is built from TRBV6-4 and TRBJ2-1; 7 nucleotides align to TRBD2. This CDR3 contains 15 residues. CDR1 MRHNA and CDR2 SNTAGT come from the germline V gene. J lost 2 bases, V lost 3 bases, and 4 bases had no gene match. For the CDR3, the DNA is TGTGCCAGCAGTGAGGGGGGGGGTCCCTACAATGAGCAGTTCTTC. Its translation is CASSEGGGPYNEQFF.

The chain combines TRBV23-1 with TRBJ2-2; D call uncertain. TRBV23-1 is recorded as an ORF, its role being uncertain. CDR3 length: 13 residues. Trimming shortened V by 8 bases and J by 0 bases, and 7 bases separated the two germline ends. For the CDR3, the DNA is TGCGCCAGCCCTCCTGCGAACACCGGGGAGCTGTTTTTT. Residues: CASPPANTGELFF.

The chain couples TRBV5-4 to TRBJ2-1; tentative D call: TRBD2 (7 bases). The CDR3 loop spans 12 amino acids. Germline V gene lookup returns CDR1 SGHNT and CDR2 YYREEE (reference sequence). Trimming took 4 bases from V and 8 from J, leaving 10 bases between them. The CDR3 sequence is CASSPGGDEQFF. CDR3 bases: TGTGCCAGCAGCCCGGGGGGCGATGAGCAGTTCTTC.